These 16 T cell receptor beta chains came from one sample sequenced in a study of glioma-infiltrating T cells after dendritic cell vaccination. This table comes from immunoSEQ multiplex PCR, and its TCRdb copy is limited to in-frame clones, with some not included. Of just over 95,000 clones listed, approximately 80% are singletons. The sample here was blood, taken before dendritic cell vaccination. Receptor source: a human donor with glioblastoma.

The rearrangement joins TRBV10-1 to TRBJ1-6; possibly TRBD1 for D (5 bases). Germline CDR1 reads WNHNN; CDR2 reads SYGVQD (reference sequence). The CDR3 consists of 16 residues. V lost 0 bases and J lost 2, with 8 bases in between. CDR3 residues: CASSESGATYNSPLHF. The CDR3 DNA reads TGCGCCAGCAGTGAGTCAGGGGCAACCTATAATTCACCCCTCCACTTT.

The CDR3 protein is CASSGLPGLLGTDTQYF. CDR3 nucleotides: TGTGCCAGCAGTGGCCTCCCGGGACTCCTGGGCACAGATACGCAGTATTTT. This rearrangement joins TRBV2 to TRBJ2-3; D is possibly TRBD2 (6 bases). V was trimmed by 4 bases and J by 1 base, leaving 18 bases between them. The CDR3 spans 17 residues. From germline, CDR1 is SNHLY and CDR2 FYNNEI.

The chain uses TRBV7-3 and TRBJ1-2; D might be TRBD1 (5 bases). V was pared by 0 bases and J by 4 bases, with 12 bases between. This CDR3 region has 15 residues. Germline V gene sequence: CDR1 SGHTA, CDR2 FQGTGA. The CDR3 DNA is TGTGCCAGCAGCTTAACTCCAGGGTCGGGCTATGGCTACACCTTC. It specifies CASSLTPGSGYGYTF.

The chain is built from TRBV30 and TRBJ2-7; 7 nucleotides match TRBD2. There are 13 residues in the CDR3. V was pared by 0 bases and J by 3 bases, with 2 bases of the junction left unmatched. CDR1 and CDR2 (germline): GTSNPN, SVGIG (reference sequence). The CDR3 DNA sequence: TGTGCCTGGAGTGTCCAGCGGGGCTACGAGCAGTACTTC. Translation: CAWSVQRGYEQYF.

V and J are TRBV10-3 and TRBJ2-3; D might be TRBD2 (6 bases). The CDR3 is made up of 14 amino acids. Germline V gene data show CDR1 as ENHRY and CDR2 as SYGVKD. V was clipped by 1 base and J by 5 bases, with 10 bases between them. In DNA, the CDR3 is TGTGCCATCAGTGAGTGGAGGGAAAGAGATACGCAGTATTTT. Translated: CAISEWRERDTQYF.

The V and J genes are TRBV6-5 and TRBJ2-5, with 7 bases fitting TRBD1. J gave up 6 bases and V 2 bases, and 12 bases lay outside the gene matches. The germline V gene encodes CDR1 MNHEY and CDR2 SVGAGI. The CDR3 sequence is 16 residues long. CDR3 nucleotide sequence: TGTGCCAGCAGTTACCGGCCTTACGGACAGGAAAAGACCCAGTACTTC. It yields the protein CASSYRPYGQEKTQYF.

This chain's CDR3 is CASSLGRVGNKPQHF. Written as DNA, the CDR3 is TGTGCCAGCAGCTTGGGCAGGGTGGGAAATAAGCCCCAGCATTTT. The rearrangement joins TRBV5-6 to TRBJ1-5, with a tentative D call TRBD1 (5 bases). Germline assignment: CDR1 SGHDT and CDR2 YYEEEE. The CDR3 covers 15 residues. Trimming cost V 0 bases and J 8 bases, with 15 bases left between them. Together with reference TRBV5-6 and TRBJ1-5, the CDR3 gives the full variable domain: DAGVTQSPTHLIKTRGQQVTLRCSPKSGHDTVSWYQQALGQGPQFIFQYYEEEERQRGNFPDRFSGHQFPNYSSELNVNALLLGDSALYLCASSLGRVGNKPQHFGDGTRLSIL.

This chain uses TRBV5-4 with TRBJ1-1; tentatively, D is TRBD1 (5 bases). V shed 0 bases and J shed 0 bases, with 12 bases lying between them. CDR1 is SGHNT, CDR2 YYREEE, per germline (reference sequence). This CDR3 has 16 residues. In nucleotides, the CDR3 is TGTGCCAGCAGCTTGGGGGCGGGACGGGTGAACACTGAAGCTTTCTTT. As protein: CASSLGAGRVNTEAFF.

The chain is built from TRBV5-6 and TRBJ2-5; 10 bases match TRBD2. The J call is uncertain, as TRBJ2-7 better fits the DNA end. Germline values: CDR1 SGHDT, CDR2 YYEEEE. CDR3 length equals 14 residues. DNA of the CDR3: TGTGCCAGCAGCTACAGCGGGAGGGCCTACGAGCAGTACTTC. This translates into CASSYSGRAYEQYF.

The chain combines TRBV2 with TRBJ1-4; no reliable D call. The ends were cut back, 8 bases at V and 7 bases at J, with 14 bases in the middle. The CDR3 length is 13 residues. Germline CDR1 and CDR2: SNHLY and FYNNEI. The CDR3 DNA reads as TGTGCCAGCCATAGGAGGGAGGGTGAAAAACTGTTTTTT. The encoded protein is CASHRREGEKLFF. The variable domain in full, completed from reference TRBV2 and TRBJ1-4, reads EPEVTQTPSHQVTQMGQEVILRCVPISNHLYFYWYRQILGQKVEFLVSFYNNEISEKSEIFDDQFSVERPDGSNFTLKIRSTKLEDSAMYFCASHRREGEKLFFGSGTQLSVL.

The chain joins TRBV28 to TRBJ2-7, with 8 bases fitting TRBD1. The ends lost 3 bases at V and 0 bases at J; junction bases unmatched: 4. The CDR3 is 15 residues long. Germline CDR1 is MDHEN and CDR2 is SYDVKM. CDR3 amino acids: CASSFVTGGSYEQYF. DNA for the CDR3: TGTGCCAGCAGTTTTGTCACAGGGGGCTCCTACGAGCAGTACTTC.

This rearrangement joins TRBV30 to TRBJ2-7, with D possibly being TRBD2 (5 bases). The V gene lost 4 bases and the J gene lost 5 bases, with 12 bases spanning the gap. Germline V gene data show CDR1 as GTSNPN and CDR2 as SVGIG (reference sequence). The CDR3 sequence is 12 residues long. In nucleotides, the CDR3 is TGTGCCTGGACAGGCGGACTCCACGAGCAGTACTTC. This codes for CAWTGGLHEQYF.

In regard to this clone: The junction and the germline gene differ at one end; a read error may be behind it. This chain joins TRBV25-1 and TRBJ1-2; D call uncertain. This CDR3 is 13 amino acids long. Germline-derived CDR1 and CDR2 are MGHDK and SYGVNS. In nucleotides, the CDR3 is TGTGCCAGCCGCTCCACGGGGAACTCTGGCCACACCTTC. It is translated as CASRSTGNSGHTF.

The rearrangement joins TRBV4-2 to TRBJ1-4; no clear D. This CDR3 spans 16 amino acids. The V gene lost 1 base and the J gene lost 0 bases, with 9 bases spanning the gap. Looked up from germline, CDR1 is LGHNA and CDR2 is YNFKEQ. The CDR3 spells CASSQGQDATNEKLFF. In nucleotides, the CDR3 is TGTGCCAGCAGCCAAGGACAAGACGCAACTAATGAAAAACTGTTTTTT.

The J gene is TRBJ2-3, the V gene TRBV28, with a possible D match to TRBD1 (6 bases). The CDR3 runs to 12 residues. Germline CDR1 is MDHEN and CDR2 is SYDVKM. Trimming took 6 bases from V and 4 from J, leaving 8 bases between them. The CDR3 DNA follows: TGTGCCAGCAGACAGGGCTCAGATACGCAGTATTTT. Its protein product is CASRQGSDTQYF.

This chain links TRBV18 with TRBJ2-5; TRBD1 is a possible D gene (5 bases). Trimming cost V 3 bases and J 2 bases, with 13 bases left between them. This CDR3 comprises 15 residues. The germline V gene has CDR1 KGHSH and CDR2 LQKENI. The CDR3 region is CASSPSTALQETQYF. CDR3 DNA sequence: TGTGCCAGCTCACCGTCGACAGCTCTGCAAGAGACCCAGTACTTC.